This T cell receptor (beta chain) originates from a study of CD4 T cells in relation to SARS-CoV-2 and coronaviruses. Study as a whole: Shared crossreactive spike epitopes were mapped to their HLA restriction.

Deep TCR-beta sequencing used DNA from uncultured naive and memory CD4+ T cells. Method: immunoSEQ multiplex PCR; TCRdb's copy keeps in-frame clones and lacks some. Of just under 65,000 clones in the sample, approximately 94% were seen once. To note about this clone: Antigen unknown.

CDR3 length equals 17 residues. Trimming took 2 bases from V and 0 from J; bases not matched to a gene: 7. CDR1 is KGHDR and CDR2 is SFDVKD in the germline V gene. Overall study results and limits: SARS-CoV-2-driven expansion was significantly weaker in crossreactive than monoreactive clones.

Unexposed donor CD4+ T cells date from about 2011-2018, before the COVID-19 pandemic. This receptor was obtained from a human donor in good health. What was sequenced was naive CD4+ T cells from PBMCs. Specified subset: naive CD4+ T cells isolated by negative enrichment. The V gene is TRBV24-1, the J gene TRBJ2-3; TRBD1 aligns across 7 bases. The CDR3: CATSDSRDSRSTDTQYF. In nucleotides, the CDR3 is TGTGCCACCAGTGATTCCAGGGACAGTAGGAGCACAGATACGCAGTATTTT.